The present T cell receptor beta chain was sequenced within a study of response to subunit inactivated influenza vaccine (dated by TCRdb to the late 2010s). At the level of the whole study: The study used deep quantitative T cell receptor repertoire profiling to track responses to a trivalent subunit inactivated influenza vaccine. Summary of the overall study and its limitations: The authors proposed that each seasonal influenza vaccination may bring in only a limited number of new T cells.

Of note for this clonotype: Its binding antigen is unknown. No base qualities exist here, and no much larger clone lies one base off it.

Receptor amplification or capture employed RT-PCR. Sequencing took place on an Illumina HiSeq 2500. The public reads were reanalyzed by TCRdb: fastp trimming at Q25, MiXCR alignment, in-frame beta chains only. Records with the same CDR3 protein are collapsed into one entry carrying the most frequent genes and DNA. The sample table lists some 160,000 distinct CDR3 sequences, roughly a tenth of them with a count of one. The ten largest account for 9.5% to 15% of the sample. This sample's time point label indicates: more than 40 days after influenza vaccine administration. V is cut by 6 bases and J by 8 bases, and the space between the germline ends is 19 bases. Reading the germline V gene (reference sequence) gives CDR1 MNHEY and CDR2 SMNVEV. The CDR3 contains 15 residues, cysteine and phenylalanine counted. The kept DNA is CDR3 alone, 45 bases in frame from the first base.

The sequence came from a man aged 50 or older who received an inactivated influenza vaccine. Donor details come from another sample of the same person, matched by shared clones. The specimen was non-naive T cells sorted from PBMCs, collected roughly 6 weeks after vaccination. The sample's cell subset or site, from its label and the paper: memory T cell fraction. The chain is made from TRBV27 and TRBJ1-4, and TRBD1 may be the D gene, going by 6 matching bases. The CDR3 in this case is CASRPQTGFVEKLFF. The DNA reads TGTGCCAGCAGACCTCAGACAGGCTTCGTGGAAAAACTGTTTTTT.